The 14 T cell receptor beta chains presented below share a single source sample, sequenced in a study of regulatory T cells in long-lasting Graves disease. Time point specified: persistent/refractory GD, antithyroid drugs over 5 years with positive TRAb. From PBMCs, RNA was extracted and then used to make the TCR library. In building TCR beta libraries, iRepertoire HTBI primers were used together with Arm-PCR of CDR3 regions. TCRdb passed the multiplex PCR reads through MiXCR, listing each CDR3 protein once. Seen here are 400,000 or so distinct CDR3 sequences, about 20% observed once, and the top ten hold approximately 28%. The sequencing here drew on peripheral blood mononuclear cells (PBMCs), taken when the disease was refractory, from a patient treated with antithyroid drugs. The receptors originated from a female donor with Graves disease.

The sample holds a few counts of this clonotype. CDR3 in amino acids: CASSYSGGSTGEQYF. For the CDR3, the DNA is TGCGCCAGCAGCTACTCTGGCGGGAGTACTGGCGAGCAGTACTTC. The chain recombines TRBV5-1 with TRBJ2-7; TRBD2 agrees at 7 bases. V was pared by 3 bases and J by 6 bases, with 12 bases of the junction left unmatched. The CDR3 sequence is 15 residues long. In germline, CDR1 is SGHRS, CDR2 YFSETQ.

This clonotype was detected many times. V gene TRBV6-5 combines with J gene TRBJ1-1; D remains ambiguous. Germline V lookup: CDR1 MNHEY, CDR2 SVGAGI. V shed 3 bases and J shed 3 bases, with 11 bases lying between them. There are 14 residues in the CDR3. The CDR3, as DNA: TGTGCCAGCAGTTATTGGAAGGCGGACACTGAAGCTTTCTTT. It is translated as CASSYWKADTEAFF.

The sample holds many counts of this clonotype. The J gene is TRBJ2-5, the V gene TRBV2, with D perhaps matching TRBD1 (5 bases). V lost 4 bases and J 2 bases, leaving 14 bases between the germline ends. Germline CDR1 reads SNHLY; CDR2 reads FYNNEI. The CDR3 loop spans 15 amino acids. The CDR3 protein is CASSGRAAGQETQYF. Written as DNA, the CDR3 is TGTGCCAGCAGTGGAAGAGCAGCAGGGCAAGAGACCCAGTACTTC.

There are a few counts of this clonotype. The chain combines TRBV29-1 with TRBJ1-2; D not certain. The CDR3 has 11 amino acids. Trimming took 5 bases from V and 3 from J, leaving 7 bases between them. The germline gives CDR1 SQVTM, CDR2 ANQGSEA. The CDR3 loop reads CSVMRDYGYTF. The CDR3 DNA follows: TGCAGCGTTATGCGAGACTATGGCTACACCTTC. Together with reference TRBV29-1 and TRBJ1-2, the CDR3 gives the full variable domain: SAVISQKPSRDICQRGTSLTIQCQVDSQVTMMFWYRQQPGQSLTLIATANQGSEATYESGFVIDKFPISRPNLTFSTLTVSNMSPEDSSIYLCSVMRDYGYTFGSGTRLTVV.

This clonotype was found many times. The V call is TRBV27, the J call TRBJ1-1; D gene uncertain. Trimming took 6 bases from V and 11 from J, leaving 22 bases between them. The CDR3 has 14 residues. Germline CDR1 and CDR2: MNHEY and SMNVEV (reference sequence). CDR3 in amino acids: CASRPLQTRFTAFF. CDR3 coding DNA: TGTGCCAGCAGACCTTTACAGACACGCTTCACCGCTTTCTTT.

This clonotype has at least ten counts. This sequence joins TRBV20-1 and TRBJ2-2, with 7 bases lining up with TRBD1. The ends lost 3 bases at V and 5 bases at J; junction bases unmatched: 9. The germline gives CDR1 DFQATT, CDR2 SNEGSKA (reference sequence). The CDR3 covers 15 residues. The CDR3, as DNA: TGCAGTGCTAGGACGACAGGGAGATCGACCGGGGAGCTGTTTTTT. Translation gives CSARTTGRSTGELFF.

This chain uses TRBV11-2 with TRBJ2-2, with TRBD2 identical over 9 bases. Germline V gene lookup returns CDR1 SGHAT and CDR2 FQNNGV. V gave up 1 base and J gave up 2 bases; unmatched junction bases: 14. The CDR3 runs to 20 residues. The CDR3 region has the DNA TGTGCCAGCAGCTTAGGTCGGGCGGGAGGGAAGAAGAGTAACACCGGGGAGCTGTTTTTT. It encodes CASSLGRAGGKKSNTGELFF. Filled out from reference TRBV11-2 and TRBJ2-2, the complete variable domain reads EAGVAQSPRYKIIEKRQSVAFWCNPISGHATLYWYQQILGQGPKLLIQFQNNGVVDDSQLPKDRFSAERLKGVDSTLKIQPAKLEDSAVYLCASSLGRAGGKKSNTGELFFGEGSRLTVL.

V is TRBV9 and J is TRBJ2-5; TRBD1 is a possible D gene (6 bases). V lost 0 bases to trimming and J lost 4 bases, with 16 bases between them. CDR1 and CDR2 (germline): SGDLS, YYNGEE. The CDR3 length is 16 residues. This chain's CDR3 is CASSVGGRGRGETQYF. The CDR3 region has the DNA TGTGCCAGCAGCGTAGGTGGCAGGGGAAGAGGAGAGACCCAGTACTTC.

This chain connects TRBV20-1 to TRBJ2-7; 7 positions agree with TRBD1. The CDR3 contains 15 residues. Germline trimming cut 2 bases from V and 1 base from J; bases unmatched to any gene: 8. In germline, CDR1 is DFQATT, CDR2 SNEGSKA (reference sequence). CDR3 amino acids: CSARRRDSPSYEQYF. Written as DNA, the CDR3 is TGCAGTGCTAGACGTAGGGACAGCCCGTCCTACGAGCAGTACTTC.

The CDR3 here is CASSQASGGLLLETQYF. CDR3 DNA sequence: TGCGCCAGCAGCCAAGCTAGCGGGGGCCTCCTGTTGGAGACCCAGTACTTC. V gene TRBV4-1 combines with J gene TRBJ2-5, with 10 bases matching TRBD2. The CDR3 loop spans 17 amino acids. V dropped 1 base and J dropped 5; count of bases not matched to a gene: 10. In germline, CDR1 is MGHRA, CDR2 YSYEKL.

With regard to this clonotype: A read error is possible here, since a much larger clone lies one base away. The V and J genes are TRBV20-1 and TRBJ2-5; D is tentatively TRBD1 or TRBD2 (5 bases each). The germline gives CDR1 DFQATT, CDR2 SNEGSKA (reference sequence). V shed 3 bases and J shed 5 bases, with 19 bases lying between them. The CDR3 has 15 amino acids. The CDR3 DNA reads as TGCAGTGCTAGGACTAACGGGACCCTCCGGGAGACCCAGTACTTC. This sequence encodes CSARTNGTLRETQYF.

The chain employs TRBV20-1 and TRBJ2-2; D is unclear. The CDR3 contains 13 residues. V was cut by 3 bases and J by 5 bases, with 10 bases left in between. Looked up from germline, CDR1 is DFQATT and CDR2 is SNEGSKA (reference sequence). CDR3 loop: CSARFLDTGELFF. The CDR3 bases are TGCAGTGCTAGGTTTCTAGATACCGGGGAGCTGTTTTTT.

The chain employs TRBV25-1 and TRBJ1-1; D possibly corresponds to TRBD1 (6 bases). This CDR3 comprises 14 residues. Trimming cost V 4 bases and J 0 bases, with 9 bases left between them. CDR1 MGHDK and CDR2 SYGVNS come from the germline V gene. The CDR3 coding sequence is TGTGCCAGCAGTGGACAGGTCATGAACACTGAAGCTTTCTTT. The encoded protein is CASSGQVMNTEAFF.

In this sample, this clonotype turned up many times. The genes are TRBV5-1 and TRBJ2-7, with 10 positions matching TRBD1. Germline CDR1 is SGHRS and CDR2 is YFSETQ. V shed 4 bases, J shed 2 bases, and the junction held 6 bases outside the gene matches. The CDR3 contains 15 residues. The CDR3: CASSRGQGDPYEQYF. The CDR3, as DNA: TGCGCCAGCAGCCGAGGACAGGGGGACCCCTACGAGCAGTACTTC.